Sequencing of this T cell receptor beta chain was carried out in a study of T cells in Graves' hyperthyroidism and ophthalmopathy. This clonotype came up a few times. As yet, its antigen is unknown. Notes on the study in general: The model anticipated ophthalmopathy a median around six months pre-onset. Most thyroid-expanded clonotypes above 0.001 were also found in blood.

Source material for PBMCs was about 11 ml fresh peripheral blood. The trim removed 4 bases at V and 8 bases at J, leaving 9 bases unmatched. Germline V lookup: CDR1 ENHRY, CDR2 SYGVKD. The CDR3 is 16 residues long. The investigators amplified TCR beta CDR3 regions from RNA transcripts. First-round RT-PCR targeting the TCR CDR3 was performed with the HTBI primer set. TCRdb re-called the multiplex PCR reads through MiXCR, storing one row per CDR3 protein. The sample lists some 350,000 distinct CDR3 sequences, roughly 25% occurring once. The sequence came from a man in his fifties with Graves' hyperthyroidism. Sequencing was carried out using blood. The chain recombines TRBV10-3 with TRBJ2-1; 12 positions agree with TRBD2. The CDR3 sequence is CAISGLLAGGMDEQFF. The CDR3 DNA reads as TGTGCCATCAGTGGTTTACTAGCGGGAGGAATGGATGAGCAGTTCTTC.